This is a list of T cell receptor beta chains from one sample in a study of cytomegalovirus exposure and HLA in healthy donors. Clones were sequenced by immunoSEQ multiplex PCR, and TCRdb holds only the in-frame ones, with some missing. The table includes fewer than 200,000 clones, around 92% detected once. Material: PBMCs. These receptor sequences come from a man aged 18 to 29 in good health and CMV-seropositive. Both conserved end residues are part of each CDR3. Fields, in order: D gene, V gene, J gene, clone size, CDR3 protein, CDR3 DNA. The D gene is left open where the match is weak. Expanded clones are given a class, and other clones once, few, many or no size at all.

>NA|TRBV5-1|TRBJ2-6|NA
CASSPTGSYSGANVLTF
TGCGCCAGCAGCCCAACGGGTTCATACTCTGGGGCCAACGTCCTGACTTTC
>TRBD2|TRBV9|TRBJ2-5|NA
CASSPPRGGEETQYF
TGTGCCAGCAGCCCGCCCCGGGGGGGGGAAGAGACCCAGTACTTC
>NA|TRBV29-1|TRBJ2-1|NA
CSVESEYNEQFF
TGCAGCGTTGAGTCTGAGTACAATGAGCAGTTCTTC
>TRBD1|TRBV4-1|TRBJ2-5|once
CASSQVGTGGETQYF
TGCGCCAGCAGCCAAGTTGGGACAGGAGGAGAGACCCAGTACTTC
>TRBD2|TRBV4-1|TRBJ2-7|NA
CASSQDLASGTYEQYF
TGCGCCAGCAGCCAAGATTTGGCTAGCGGGACCTACGAGCAGTACTTC
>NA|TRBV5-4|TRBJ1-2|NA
CASSLVEAVASGYTF
TGTGCCAGCAGCTTGGTAGAAGCGGTGGCTAGTGGCTACACCTTC
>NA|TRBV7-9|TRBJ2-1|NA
CASSLLAASYNEQFF
TGTGCCAGCAGCTTATTAGCGGCCTCCTACAATGAGCAGTTCTTC
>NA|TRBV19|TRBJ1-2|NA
CASSIFPGLYGYTF
TGTGCCAGTAGTATTTTTCCGGGTCTCTATGGCTACACCTTC
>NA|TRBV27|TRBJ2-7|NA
CASSPTEPTGEQYF
TGTGCCAGCAGTCCCACAGAACCGACGGGGGAGCAGTACTTC
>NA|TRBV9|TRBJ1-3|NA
CDEPTGNTIYF
TGTGACGAGCCCACTGGAAACACCATATATTTT
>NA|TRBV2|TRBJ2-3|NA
CASSDLVWGVTDTQYF
TGTGCCAGCAGTGATTTGGTCTGGGGAGTCACAGATACGCAGTATTTT
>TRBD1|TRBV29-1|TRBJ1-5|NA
CSVTLGTGDQPQHF
TGCAGCGTTACCCTGGGGACAGGGGATCAGCCCCAGCATTTT
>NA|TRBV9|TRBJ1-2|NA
CASSVGPTSTVTYGYTF
TGTGCCAGCAGCGTAGGTCCAACTTCCACAGTGACCTATGGCTACACCTTC
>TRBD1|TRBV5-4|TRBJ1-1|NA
CASSGDRGRPDTEAFF
TGTGCCAGCAGCGGGGACAGGGGGCGGCCGGACACTGAAGCTTTCTTT
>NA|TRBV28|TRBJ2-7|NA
CASSFLREQYF
TGTGCCAGCAGTTTCCTTCGCGAGCAGTACTTC
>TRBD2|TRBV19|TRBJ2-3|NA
CASSIALAGGPHTDTQYF
TGTGCCAGTAGTATTGCGCTAGCGGGAGGGCCGCATACAGATACGCAGTATTTT
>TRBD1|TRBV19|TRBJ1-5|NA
CASSSGTASNQPQHF
TGTGCCAGTAGTTCCGGGACAGCTAGCAATCAGCCCCAGCATTTT
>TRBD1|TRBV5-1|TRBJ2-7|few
CASSLGQGDDEQYF
TGCGCCAGCAGCTTGGGACAGGGGGACGACGAGCAGTACTTC
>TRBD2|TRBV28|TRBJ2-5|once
CASSPGLAGLETQYF
TGTGCCAGCAGTCCAGGACTAGCGGGTCTAGAGACCCAGTACTTC
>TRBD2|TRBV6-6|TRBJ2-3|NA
CASSPGLGYTDTQYF
TGTGCCAGCAGTCCGGGACTAGGATACACAGATACGCAGTATTTT
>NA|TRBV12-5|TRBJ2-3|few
CASGLGGSTDTQYF
TGTGCTAGTGGTTTGGGCGGGAGCACAGATACGCAGTATTTT
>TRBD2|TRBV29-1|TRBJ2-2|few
CSVVSLAENTGELFF
TGCAGCGTTGTGTCCCTAGCGGAAAACACCGGGGAGCTGTTTTTT
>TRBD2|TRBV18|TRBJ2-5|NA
CASSPYPRTSGSGETQYF
TGTGCCAGCTCACCGTACCCCCGGACTAGCGGGAGTGGAGAGACCCAGTACTTC
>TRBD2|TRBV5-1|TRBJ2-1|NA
CASSQSIAQAGTTLYNEQFF
TGCGCCAGCAGCCAATCGATAGCTCAAGCCGGGACTACCCTTTACAATGAGCAGTTCTTC
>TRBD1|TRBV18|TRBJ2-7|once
CASSPIGQGMYEQYF
TGTGCCAGCTCACCGATAGGACAGGGGATGTACGAGCAGTACTTC
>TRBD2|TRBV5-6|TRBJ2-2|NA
CASSLERGAISGELFF
TGTGCCAGCAGCTTGGAGCGGGGTGCTATAAGCGGGGAGCTGTTTTTT
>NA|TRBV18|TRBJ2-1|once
CASSPMSYNEQFF
TGTGCCAGCTCACCTATGTCCTACAATGAGCAGTTCTTC
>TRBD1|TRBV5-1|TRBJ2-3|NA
CASSQDRSTDTQYF
TGCGCCAGCAGCCAGGACAGGTCAACAGATACGCAGTATTTT
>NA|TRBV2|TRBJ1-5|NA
CASSEARRGEPQHF
TGTGCCAGCAGTGAAGCGCGCAGGGGTGAGCCCCAGCATTTT
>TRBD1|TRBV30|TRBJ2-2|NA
CAWNRGTGELFF
TGTGCCTGGAACAGGGGAACCGGGGAGCTGTTTTTT
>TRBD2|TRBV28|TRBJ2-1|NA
CASRNSGGSSYNEQFF
TGTGCCAGCAGAAATAGCGGGGGCAGTTCCTACAATGAGCAGTTCTTC
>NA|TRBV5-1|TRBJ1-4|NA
CASSLGTGTNEKLFF
TGCGCCAGCAGCTTGGGTACAGGAACTAATGAAAAACTGTTTTTT
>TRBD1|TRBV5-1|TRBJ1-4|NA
CASRGQGPPYKLFF
TGCGCCAGCCGCGGACAGGGGCCACCTTATAAACTGTTTTTT
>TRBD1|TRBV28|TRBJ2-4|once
CASSWQGAAAKNIQYF
TGTGCCAGCAGTTGGCAGGGGGCAGCGGCCAAAAACATTCAGTACTTC
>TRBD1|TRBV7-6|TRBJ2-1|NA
CASSSRTGNEQFF
TGTGCCAGCAGCTCCAGGACAGGTAATGAGCAGTTCTTC
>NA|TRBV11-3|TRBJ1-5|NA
CASSLMTDLVSNQPQHF
TGTGCCAGCAGCCTTATGACAGATTTGGTTAGCAATCAGCCCCAGCATTTT
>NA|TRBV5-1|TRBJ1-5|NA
CASRPDGLKAQHF
TGCGCCAGCAGACCGGACGGACTTAAGGCCCAGCATTTT
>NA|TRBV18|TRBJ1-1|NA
CASSPLGGARNTEAFF
TGTGCCAGCTCACCCCTTGGGGGGGCTCGGAACACTGAAGCTTTCTTT
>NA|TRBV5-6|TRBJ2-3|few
CASIPPGWTDTQYF
TGTGCCAGCATCCCCCCAGGGTGGACAGATACGCAGTATTTT
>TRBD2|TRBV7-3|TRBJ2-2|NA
CASRELREGYTGELFF
TGTGCCAGCAGAGAGTTGCGGGAGGGTTACACCGGGGAGCTGTTTTTT
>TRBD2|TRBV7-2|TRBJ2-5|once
CASSRGLASETQYF
TGTGCCAGCAGCCGGGGACTAGCGTCTGAGACCCAGTACTTC
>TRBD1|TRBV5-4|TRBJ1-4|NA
CASSLGPHRGTNEKLFF
TGTGCCAGCAGCTTGGGACCTCACAGGGGAACTAATGAAAAACTGTTTTTT
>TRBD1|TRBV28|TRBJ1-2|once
CASSTSPGQVVGYTF
TGTGCCAGCAGTACCTCCCCTGGACAGGTGGTTGGCTACACCTTC
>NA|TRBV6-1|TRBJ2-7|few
CASSEMRHSYEQYF
TGTGCCAGCAGTGAAATGAGACATTCCTACGAGCAGTACTTC
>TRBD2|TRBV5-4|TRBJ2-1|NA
CASSSSGPEQFF
TGTGCCAGCAGCAGTAGCGGGCCCGAGCAGTTCTTC
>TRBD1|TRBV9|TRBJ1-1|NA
CASSPRQGARTEAFF
TGTGCCAGCAGCCCCAGACAGGGGGCGAGAACTGAAGCTTTCTTT
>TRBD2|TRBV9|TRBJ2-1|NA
CASSPRPGLGFF
TGTGCCAGCAGCCCCCGACCGGGACTAGGGTTCTTC
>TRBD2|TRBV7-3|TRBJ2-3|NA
CASSLRRGSGGTDTQYF
TGTGCCAGCAGCTTGAGGCGCGGGAGCGGGGGCACAGATACGCAGTATTTT
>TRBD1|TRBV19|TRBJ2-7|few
CASSMTGWYEQYF
TGTGCCAGTAGTATGACAGGGTGGTACGAGCAGTACTTC